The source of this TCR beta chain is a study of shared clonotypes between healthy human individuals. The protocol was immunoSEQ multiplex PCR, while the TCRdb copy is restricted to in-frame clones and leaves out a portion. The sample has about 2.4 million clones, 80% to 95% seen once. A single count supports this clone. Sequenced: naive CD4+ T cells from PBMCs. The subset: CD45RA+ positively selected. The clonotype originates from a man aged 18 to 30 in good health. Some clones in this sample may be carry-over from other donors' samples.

The CDR3 is CASSLTGTAFYNEQFF. The CDR3 nucleotides are TGTGCCAGCAGCTTAACCGGGACAGCATTTTACAATGAGCAGTTCTTC. The V gene is TRBV11-2, the J gene TRBJ2-1, with TRBD1 matching over 7 bases. The J segment lost 4 bases and the V segment lost 2 bases, leaving 8 bases of the junction unmatched. Germline CDR1 and CDR2: SGHAT and FQNNGV. The CDR3 has 16 amino acids.